Presented here are 20 T cell receptor beta chains from one specimen sequenced in a study of cytomegalovirus exposure and HLA in healthy donors. This table comes from immunoSEQ multiplex PCR, and its TCRdb copy is limited to in-frame clones, with some not included. The table includes roughly 120,000 clones, roughly 90% detected once. Sequences were obtained from PBMCs. These receptors were taken from a young woman in good health and CMV-seropositive.

The chain combines TRBV6-4 with TRBJ2-1; 9 bases agree with TRBD1. J was trimmed by 7 bases and V by 2 bases; bases with no gene match: 0. Germline-derived CDR1 and CDR2 are MRHNA and SNTAGT. CDR3 length: 13 residues. CDR3 loop: CASSDGQGNEQFF. CDR3 DNA sequence: TGTGCCAGCAGTGACGGACAGGGGAATGAGCAGTTCTTC.

The rearrangement links TRBV4-3 to TRBJ2-1; a weak D match, TRBD1 (5 bases). Germline lookup yields CDR1 LGHNA and CDR2 YSLEER. This CDR3 spans 18 amino acids. The V gene lost 6 bases and the J gene lost 0 bases, with 21 bases spanning the gap. The CDR3 sequence is CASSRVVGLQSSYNEQFF. The CDR3 coding sequence is TGCGCCAGCAGTAGGGTAGTGGGGCTCCAGAGCTCCTACAATGAGCAGTTCTTC.

This clone was counted only a few times. The chain employs TRBV2 and TRBJ2-7; D might be TRBD2 (6 bases). The CDR3 runs 13 residues. V lost 7 bases to trimming and J lost 0 bases, with 10 bases between them. The germline CDR1 and CDR2 sequences are SNHLY and FYNNEI. CDR3 nucleotides: TGTGCCAGCACGGCGGGACTCTCCTACGAGCAGTACTTC. Protein sequence: CASTAGLSYEQYF.

This clone was recorded only once. This chain joins TRBV27 and TRBJ2-3, with 10 bases identical to TRBD1. The junction had 8 bases not matched to a gene; V was cut back by 6 bases and J by 5 bases. The V gene's germline CDR1 is MNHEY and CDR2 SMNVEV (reference sequence). The CDR3 consists of 15 residues. The chain's CDR3 is CASRPGTGEGDTQYF. The CDR3 DNA follows: TGTGCCAGCAGACCCGGGACAGGGGAGGGAGATACGCAGTATTTT.

In its sample, this clone was seen once. The chain is built from TRBV5-6 and TRBJ2-1, with 8 bases that match TRBD2. CDR3 length: 17 amino acids. V dropped 0 bases and J dropped 0; count of bases not matched to a gene: 5. Per germline, CDR1 SGHDT and CDR2 YYEEEE. This CDR3 reads CASSLVSSGYSYNEQFF. The CDR3 bases are TGTGCCAGCAGCTTGGTGTCTAGCGGGTACTCCTACAATGAGCAGTTCTTC.

The genes are TRBV5-1 and TRBJ2-2; D is perhaps TRBD2 (6 bases). Germline V lookup: CDR1 SGHRS, CDR2 YFSETQ. V lost 7 bases to trimming and J lost 3 bases, with 13 bases between them. The CDR3 is 14 amino acids. The CDR3 region is CASGRDGHTGELFF. As DNA, the CDR3 is TGCGCCAGCGGGCGGGACGGACACACCGGGGAGCTGTTTTTT.

The CDR3 reads CASSQRIAGGLETQYF. Here the CDR3 DNA reads TGTGCCAGCAGCCAAAGGATAGCGGGGGGGCTAGAGACCCAGTACTTC. The chain is built from TRBV4-2 and TRBJ2-5, with 11 positions matching TRBD2. The germline CDR1 and CDR2 sequences are LGHNA and YNFKEQ. V shed 2 bases, J shed 4 bases, and the junction held 6 bases outside the gene matches. The CDR3 totals 16 residues.

This rearrangement joins TRBV6-5 to TRBJ2-2; a possible D gene is TRBD2 (5 bases). Germline-derived CDR1 and CDR2 are MNHEY and SVGAGI. The CDR3 covers 13 residues. Trimming removed 7 bases at V and 4 bases at J, with 10 bases between. The CDR3 bases are TGTGCCAGCAAACGGCGGGCCACCGGGGAGCTGTTTTTT. Residues: CASKRRATGELFF.

V is TRBV6-5 and J is TRBJ1-6; TRBD1 matches 7 bases. Germline loops: CDR1 MNHEY, CDR2 SVGAGI. This CDR3 spans 14 amino acids. V shed 6 bases and J 5 bases; nucleotides not matched to a gene: 4. CDR3 bases: TGTGCCAGCAGATTCACAGGGGATAATTCACCCCTCCACTTT. Its protein product is CASRFTGDNSPLHF.

This chain uses TRBV13 with TRBJ2-7, with 9 bases lining up with TRBD1. The CDR3 is 12 amino acids. The V and J ends lost 3 bases and 10 bases, in that order; junction bases with no gene match: 4. The germline V gene has CDR1 PRHDT and CDR2 FYEKMQ (reference sequence). The CDR3 coding sequence is TGTGCCAGCAGCTTTTTACAGGGGGCCCAGTACTTC. Translating gives CASSFLQGAQYF.

The chain links TRBV6-6 to TRBJ2-1; D is uncertain. Trimming took 3 bases from V and 6 from J, leaving 6 bases between them. This CDR3 region has 12 residues. The V gene's germline CDR1 is MNHNY and CDR2 SVGAGI (reference sequence). This CDR3 reads CASSYGGNEQFF. Written as DNA, the CDR3 is TGTGCCAGCAGTTATGGCGGCAATGAGCAGTTCTTC.

The chain recombines TRBV19 with TRBJ1-1, with a tentative D call TRBD1 (5 bases). Trimming pared 5 bases from V and 1 base from J, leaving 14 bases between. Per the germline V gene, CDR1 is LNHDA and CDR2 is SQIVND (reference sequence). This CDR3 is built from 15 residues. The CDR3 sequence: CASSPTTVKNTEAFF. Here the CDR3 DNA reads TGTGCCAGTAGTCCGACGACAGTCAAGAACACTGAAGCTTTCTTT.

This chain uses TRBV6-5 with TRBJ1-5; TRBD1 agrees at 8 bases. The trim removed 5 bases at V and 6 bases at J, leaving 6 bases unmatched. This CDR3 region has 14 residues. Germline values: CDR1 MNHEY, CDR2 SVGAGI. The CDR3, as DNA: TGTGCCAGCAGTGGACAGGGAGGGGTTCAGCCCCAGCATTTT. Translating it yields CASSGQGGVQPQHF.

The chain employs TRBV5-4 and TRBJ2-7; tentatively, D is TRBD2 (7 bases). The CDR3 spans 13 residues. Germline-derived CDR1 and CDR2 are SGHNT and YYREEE (reference sequence). Deletions cut 6 bases from V and 6 bases from J, with 16 bases between. The CDR3 region is CASTHGGGGEQYF. CDR3 nucleotides: TGTGCCAGCACTCACGGCGGGGGCGGCGAGCAGTACTTC.

Here the CDR3 reads CASSRLALDYEQYF. Written as DNA, the CDR3 is TGTGCCAGCAGCAGACTAGCGTTGGACTACGAGCAGTACTTC. The genes are TRBV7-2 and TRBJ2-7, with 8 bases fitting TRBD2. With 5 bases clipped from V and 3 bases from J, the junction kept 6 bases outside the gene matches. The CDR3 has 14 residues. The germline V gene encodes CDR1 SGHTA and CDR2 FQGNSA.

The chain joins TRBV4-1 to TRBJ1-1; possibly TRBD1 for D (6 bases). V was pared by 3 bases and J by 6 bases, with 20 bases between. The CDR3 loop spans 16 amino acids. CDR1 and CDR2 from the germline V gene are MGHRA and YSYEKL. The CDR3 DNA follows: TGCGCCAGCAGCCAGACCGGGGACACCCGAACGGCTGAAGCTTTCTTT. Translation: CASSQTGDTRTAEAFF.

A word on this clone: The identical CDR3 is also encoded by other nucleotide sequences in the sample. The chain has TRBV7-9 and TRBJ2-7, with 11 bases identical to TRBD1. The J segment lost 2 bases and the V segment lost 6 bases, leaving 3 bases of the junction unmatched. The germline gives CDR1 SEHNR, CDR2 FQNEAQ (reference sequence). The CDR3 has 14 amino acids. CDR3 sequence reads: CASSLGQGAYEQYF. DNA of the CDR3: TGTGCCAGCAGTTTGGGACAGGGGGCCTACGAGCAGTACTTC.

This clone was recorded a few times. The chain carries TRBV30 and TRBJ1-2, with 8 bases identical to TRBD1. This CDR3 comprises 12 residues. The ends lost 5 bases at V and 7 bases at J; junction bases unmatched: 6. The germline V gene encodes CDR1 GTSNPN and CDR2 SVGIG (reference sequence). The CDR3 loop is CAWDQTGVGYTF. In nucleotides, the CDR3 is TGTGCCTGGGACCAGACAGGGGTTGGCTACACCTTC.

The rearrangement links TRBV6-6 to TRBJ2-1, with D maybe TRBD2 (5 bases). The ends were cut back, 7 bases at V and 7 bases at J, with 8 bases in the middle. CDR1 and CDR2 from the germline V gene are MNHNY and SVGAGI (reference sequence). The CDR3 has 11 amino acids. The CDR3 region has the DNA TGTGCCAGCATCAGAGGGAATGAGCAGTTCTTC. Amino acid sequence: CASIRGNEQFF.

This rearrangement joins TRBV27 to TRBJ1-2; 10 positions agree with TRBD1. Trimming cost V 5 bases and J 6 bases; bases outside gene matches: 6. The CDR3 consists of 14 residues. Germline V gene lookup returns CDR1 MNHEY and CDR2 SMNVEV (reference sequence). The CDR3 DNA sequence: TGTGCCAGCAGTCCCAAGGGACAGGGGAATGGCTACACCTTC. Amino acids: CASSPKGQGNGYTF.